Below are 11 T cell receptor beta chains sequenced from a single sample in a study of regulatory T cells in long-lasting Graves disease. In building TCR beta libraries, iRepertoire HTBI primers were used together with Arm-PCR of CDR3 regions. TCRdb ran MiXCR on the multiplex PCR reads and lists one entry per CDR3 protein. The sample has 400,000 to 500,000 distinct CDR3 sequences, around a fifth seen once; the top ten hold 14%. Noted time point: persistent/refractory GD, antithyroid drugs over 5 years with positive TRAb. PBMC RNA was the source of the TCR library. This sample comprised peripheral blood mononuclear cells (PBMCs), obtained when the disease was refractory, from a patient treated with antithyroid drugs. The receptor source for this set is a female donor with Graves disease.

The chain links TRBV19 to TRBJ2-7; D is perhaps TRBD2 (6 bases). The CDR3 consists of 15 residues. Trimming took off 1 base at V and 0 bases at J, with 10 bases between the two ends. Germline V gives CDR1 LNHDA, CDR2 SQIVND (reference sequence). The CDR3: CASSIGGGISYEQYF. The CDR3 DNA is TGTGCCAGTAGTATAGGAGGAGGGATCTCCTACGAGCAGTACTTC.

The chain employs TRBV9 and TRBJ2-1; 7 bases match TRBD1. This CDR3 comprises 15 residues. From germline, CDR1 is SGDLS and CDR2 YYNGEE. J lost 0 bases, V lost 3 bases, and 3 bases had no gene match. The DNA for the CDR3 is TGTGCCAGCAGCGGACAGGGTAACTCCTACAATGAGCAGTTCTTC. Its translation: CASSGQGNSYNEQFF. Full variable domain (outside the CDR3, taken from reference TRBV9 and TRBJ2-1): DSGVTQTPKHLITATGQRVTLRCSPRSGDLSVYWYQQSLDQGLQFLIQYYNGEERAKGNILERFSAQQFPDLHSELNLSSLELGDSALYFCASSGQGNSYNEQFFGPGTRLTVL.

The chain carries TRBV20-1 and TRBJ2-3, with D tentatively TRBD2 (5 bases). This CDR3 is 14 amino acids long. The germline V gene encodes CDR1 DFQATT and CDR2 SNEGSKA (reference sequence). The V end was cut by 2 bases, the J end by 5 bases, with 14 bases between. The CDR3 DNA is TGCAGTGCTAGATCCCGGGCCGAGGGAGATACGCAGTATTTT. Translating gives CSARSRAEGDTQYF.

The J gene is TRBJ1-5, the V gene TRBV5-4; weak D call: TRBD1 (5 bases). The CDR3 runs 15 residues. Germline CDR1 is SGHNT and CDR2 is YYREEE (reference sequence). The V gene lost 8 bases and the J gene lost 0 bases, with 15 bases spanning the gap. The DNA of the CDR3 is TGTGCCAGTCTGGGGGGAGCGTATAGCAATCAGCCCCAGCATTTT. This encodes CASLGGAYSNQPQHF.

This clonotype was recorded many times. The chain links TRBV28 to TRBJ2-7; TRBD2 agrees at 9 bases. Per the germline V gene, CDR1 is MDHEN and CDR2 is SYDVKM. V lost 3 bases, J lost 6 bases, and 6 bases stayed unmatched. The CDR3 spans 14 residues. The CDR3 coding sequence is TGTGCCAGCAGTTTTAAGACTAGCGGCGTCGAGCAGTACTTC. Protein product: CASSFKTSGVEQYF.

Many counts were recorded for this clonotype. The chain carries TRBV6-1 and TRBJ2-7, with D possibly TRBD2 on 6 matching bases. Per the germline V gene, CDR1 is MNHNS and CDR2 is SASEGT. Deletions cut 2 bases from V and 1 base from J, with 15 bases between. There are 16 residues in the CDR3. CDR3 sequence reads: CASSEFGTVGSYEQYF. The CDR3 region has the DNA TGTGCCAGCAGTGAATTTGGGACTGTCGGATCCTACGAGCAGTACTTC.

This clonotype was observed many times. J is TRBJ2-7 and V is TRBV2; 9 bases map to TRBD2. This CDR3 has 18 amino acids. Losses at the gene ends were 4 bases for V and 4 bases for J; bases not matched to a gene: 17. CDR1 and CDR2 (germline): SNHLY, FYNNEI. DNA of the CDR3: TGTGCCAGCAGTGTAATGATGGTTTGGGGACTAGCTCTGTACGAGCAGTACTTC. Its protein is CASSVMMVWGLALYEQYF.

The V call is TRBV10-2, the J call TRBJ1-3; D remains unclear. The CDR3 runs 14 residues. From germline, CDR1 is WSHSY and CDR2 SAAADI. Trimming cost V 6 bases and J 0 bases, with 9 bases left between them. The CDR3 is CASSPPDSGNTIYF. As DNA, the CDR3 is TGCGCCAGCAGCCCCCCGGACTCTGGAAACACCATATATTTT.

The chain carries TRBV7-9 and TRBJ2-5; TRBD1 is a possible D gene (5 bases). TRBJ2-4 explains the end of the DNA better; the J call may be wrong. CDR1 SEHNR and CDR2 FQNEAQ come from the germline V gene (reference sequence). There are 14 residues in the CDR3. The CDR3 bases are TGTGCCAGCAGCCGTCCCGGGCTAGGGGACATTCAGTACTTC. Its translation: CASSRPGLGDIQYF.

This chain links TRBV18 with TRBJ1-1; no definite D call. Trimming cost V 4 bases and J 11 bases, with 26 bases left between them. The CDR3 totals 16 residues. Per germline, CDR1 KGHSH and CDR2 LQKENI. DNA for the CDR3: TGTGCCAGCTCACTGATGACGCACCTCAGTGGCACGAGGGCTTTCTTT. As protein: CASSLMTHLSGTRAFF.

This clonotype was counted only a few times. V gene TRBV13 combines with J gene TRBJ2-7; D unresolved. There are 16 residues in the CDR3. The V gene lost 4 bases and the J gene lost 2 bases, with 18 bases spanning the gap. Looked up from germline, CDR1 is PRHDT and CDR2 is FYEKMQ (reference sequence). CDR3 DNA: TGTGCCAGCAGCTCCAGACTGCACCCTGTGCCCTACGAGCAGTACTTC. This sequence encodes CASSSRLHPVPYEQYF.